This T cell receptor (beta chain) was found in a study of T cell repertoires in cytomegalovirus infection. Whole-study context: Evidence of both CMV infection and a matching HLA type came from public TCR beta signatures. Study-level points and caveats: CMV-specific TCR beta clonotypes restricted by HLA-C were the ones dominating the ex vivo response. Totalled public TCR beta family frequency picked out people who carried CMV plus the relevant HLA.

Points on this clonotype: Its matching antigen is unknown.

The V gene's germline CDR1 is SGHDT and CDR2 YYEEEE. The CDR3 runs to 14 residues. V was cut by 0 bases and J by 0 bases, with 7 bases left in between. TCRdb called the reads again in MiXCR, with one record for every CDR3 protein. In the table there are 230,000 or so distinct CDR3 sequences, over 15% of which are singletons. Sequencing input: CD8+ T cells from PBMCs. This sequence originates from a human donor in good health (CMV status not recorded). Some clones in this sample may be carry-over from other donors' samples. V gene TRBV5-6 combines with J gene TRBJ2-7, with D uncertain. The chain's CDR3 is CASSLVTSSYEQYF. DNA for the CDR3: TGTGCCAGCAGCTTGGTGACAAGCTCCTACGAGCAGTACTTC.